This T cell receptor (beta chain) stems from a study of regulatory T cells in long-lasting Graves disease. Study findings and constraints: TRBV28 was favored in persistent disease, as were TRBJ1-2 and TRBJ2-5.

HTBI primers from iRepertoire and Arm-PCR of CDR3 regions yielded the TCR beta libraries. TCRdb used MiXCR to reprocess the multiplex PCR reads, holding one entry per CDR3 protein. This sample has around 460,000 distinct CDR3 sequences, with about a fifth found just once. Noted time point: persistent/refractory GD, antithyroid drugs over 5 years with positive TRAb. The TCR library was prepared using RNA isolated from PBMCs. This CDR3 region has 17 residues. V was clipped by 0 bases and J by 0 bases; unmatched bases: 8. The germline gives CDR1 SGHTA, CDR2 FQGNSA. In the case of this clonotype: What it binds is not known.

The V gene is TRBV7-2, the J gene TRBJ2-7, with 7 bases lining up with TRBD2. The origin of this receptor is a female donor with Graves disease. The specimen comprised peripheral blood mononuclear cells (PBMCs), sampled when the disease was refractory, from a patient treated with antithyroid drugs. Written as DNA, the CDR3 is TGTGCCAGCAGCTTAGCGCCCCGGGGCGGGAGCTCCTACGAGCAGTACTTC. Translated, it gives CASSLAPRGGSSYEQYF.